The clone carrying this TCR beta chain was observed a few times. The entry originates in a study of cytomegalovirus exposure and HLA in healthy donors. The donors (healthy individuals) were bone marrow donors. CDR3 length equals 17 residues. With V trimmed by 0 bases and J by 1 base, 7 bases remained unmatched. Per germline, CDR1 LNHNV and CDR2 YYDKDF (reference sequence). The PCR employed 60 Vbeta primers together with 13 Jbeta primers. The assay was immunoSEQ multiplex PCR, and TCRdb's table has in-frame clones only and misses some. The table includes roughly 200,000 clones, around a tenth detected once.

The sample was PBMCs. The rearrangement links TRBV15 to TRBJ2-7; 9 bases agree with TRBD1. The receptor was derived from a woman in her thirties in good health and CMV-seropositive. The CDR3 reads CATSREGYRGRSYEQYF. The DNA of the CDR3 is TGTGCCACCAGCAGAGAGGGGTACAGGGGGCGTTCCTACGAGCAGTACTTC.